This TCR beta chain was observed in a study of shared clonotypes between healthy human individuals. About the research overall: Contributing individuals were a couple of females and three males aged 18 to 49.

All donors were Caucasian adults living in Nashville, Tennessee. Sequenced by immunoSEQ multiplex PCR; TCRdb stores in-frame clones only, minus some. The table shows 500,000 to 550,000 clones, with approximately 95% occurring only once. J gave up 0 bases and V 11 bases, and 0 bases lay outside the gene matches. Germline CDR1 is MNHNS and CDR2 is SASEGT. The CDR3 covers 13 residues. The chain couples TRBV6-1 to TRBJ2-2; 10 nucleotides agree with TRBD1. The specimen was naive CD4+ T cells sorted from blood. Noted subset: CD45RA+ positively selected. The source is a woman aged 25 to 39 in good health. In nucleotides, the CDR3 is TGTGCCGGACAGGGGGCGAACACCGGGGAGCTGTTTTTT. As protein: CAGQGANTGELFF.